The 10 T cell receptor beta chains below all came from one sample that was sequenced in a study of shared clonotypes between healthy human individuals. It was CD45RO-negative cells, positively selected for CCR7, that made up naive CD8 cells, with terminally differentiated effector memory CD45RA+ cells excluded. The protocol was immunoSEQ multiplex PCR, while the TCRdb copy is restricted to in-frame clones and leaves out a portion. The top ten clones hold roughly 1.1% of a sample with some 2.1 million clones, just under 95% of them seen once. The sample comprised naive CD8+ T cells sorted from blood. The receptor source for this set is a man in his late teens or twenties in good health.

J is TRBJ1-2 and V is TRBV25-1; possibly TRBD1 for D (6 bases). The V and J ends lost 6 bases and 3 bases respectively, with 8 bases between them. The germline V gene has CDR1 MGHDK and CDR2 SYGVNS. The CDR3 runs to 12 residues. The CDR3 is CASRRGDYGYTF. In DNA form, the CDR3 reads TGTGCCAGCAGAAGGGGGGACTATGGCTACACCTTC.

This clone was observed a handful of times. The chain recombines TRBV4-1 with TRBJ2-7; tentatively, D is TRBD2 (6 bases). Germline CDR1 and CDR2: MGHRA and YSYEKL. CDR3 length: 15 amino acids. V was trimmed by 4 bases and J by 1 base, leaving 14 bases between them. CDR3 sequence: CASSRTNGGSYEQYF. CDR3 nucleotides: TGCGCCAGCAGCCGAACCAACGGGGGTTCCTACGAGCAGTACTTC.

This clone was observed a single time. CDR3 loop: CAWRSRDRGNEQFF. In DNA, the CDR3 is TGTGCCTGGAGGAGCCGGGACAGGGGGAATGAGCAGTTCTTC. This sequence joins TRBV30 and TRBJ2-1, with 11 positions matching TRBD1. The CDR3 has 14 amino acids. The V gene's germline CDR1 is GTSNPN and CDR2 SVGIG (reference sequence). V lost 3 bases, J lost 7 bases, and 5 bases stayed unmatched. The entire variable domain, with the rest obtained from reference TRBV30 and TRBJ2-1, is as follows: SQTIHQWPATLVQPVGSPLSLECTVEGTSNPNLYWYRQAAGRGLQLLFYSVGIGQISSEVPQNLSASRPQDRQFILSSKKLLLSDSGFYLCAWRSRDRGNEQFFGPGTRLTVL.

This rearrangement joins TRBV4-1 to TRBJ2-1; perhaps D is TRBD1 or TRBD2 (5 bases each). V dropped 2 bases and J dropped 8 bases, with 19 bases sitting between them. Germline CDR1 is MGHRA and CDR2 is YSYEKL. This CDR3 contains 16 residues. CDR3 nucleotides: TGCGCCAGCAGCCAACAGGGAGTAGACGGTGGCTATGAGCAGTTCTTC. It codes for CASSQQGVDGGYEQFF.

V gene TRBV5-4 combines with J gene TRBJ2-7; TRBD1 aligns across 9 bases. Germline V lookup: CDR1 SGHNT, CDR2 YYREEE (reference sequence). J was trimmed by 1 base and V by 2 bases; bases with no gene match: 4. There are 15 residues in the CDR3. The CDR3 DNA sequence: TGTGCCAGCAGCTTCGGACAGGGGCGATCCTACGAGCAGTACTTC. This gives the protein CASSFGQGRSYEQYF.

J is TRBJ1-6 and V is TRBV5-4; perhaps TRBD1 as D (6 bases). With 9 bases removed from V and 0 bases from J, the gap between germline ends came to 16 bases. The CDR3 totals 16 residues. The germline V gene encodes CDR1 SGHNT and CDR2 YYREEE (reference sequence). CDR3 region: CATNNRAISYNSPLHF. The CDR3 DNA is TGTGCCACCAACAACAGGGCGATCTCCTATAATTCACCCCTCCACTTT. Complete variable domain (other parts from reference TRBV5-4 and TRBJ1-6): ETGVTQSPTHLIKTRGQQVTLRCSSQSGHNTVSWYQQALGQGPQFIFQYYREEENGRGNFPPRFSGLQFPNYSSELNVNALELDDSALYLCATNNRAISYNSPLHFGNGTRLTVT.

The rearrangement links TRBV6-6 to TRBJ2-5, with TRBD1 matching over 9 bases. The CDR3 runs to 15 residues. CDR1 and CDR2 (germline): MNHNY, SVGAGI (reference sequence). The V gene end was trimmed by 1 base and the J gene end by 4 bases; junction bases not matched to a gene: 4. The DNA for the CDR3 is TGTGCCAGCAGTTACTTGGACAGGGGTGGAGAGACCCAGTACTTC. This translates into CASSYLDRGGETQYF.

The CDR3 sequence is CASSGGTSAQRGELFF. The CDR3 coding sequence is TGTGCCAGCAGCGGCGGGACTAGCGCACAGCGGGGGGAGCTGTTTTTT. The genes are TRBV7-9 and TRBJ2-2, with 10 nucleotides matching TRBD2. The length of the CDR3 is 16 residues. CDR1 and CDR2 from the germline V gene are SEHNR and FQNEAQ (reference sequence). The V and J ends lost 5 bases and 8 bases, in that order; junction bases with no gene match: 11.

This clone was counted between two and nine times. Other DNA sequences in this sample translate to the same CDR3. The rearrangement uses TRBV27 and TRBJ1-1; D is ambiguous. Trimming left V 2 bases short and J 1 base short, with 5 bases between. The germline V gene has CDR1 MNHEY and CDR2 SMNVEV (reference sequence). The CDR3 length is 13 residues. The CDR3 region is CASSLSTNTEAFF. For the CDR3, the DNA is TGTGCCAGCAGTTTAAGCACGAACACTGAAGCTTTCTTT.

This sequence joins TRBV4-1 and TRBJ2-7; D not resolved. The CDR3 is 15 residues long. Between the trimmed V and J ends, which lost 0 bases and 3 bases, there was a span of 12 bases. Germline V gene lookup returns CDR1 MGHRA and CDR2 YSYEKL. CDR3 nucleotide sequence: TGCGCCAGCAGCCAAGAGAGGTCAACCGGCTACGAGCAGTACTTC. Translated: CASSQERSTGYEQYF.